These 11 T cell receptor beta chains were all obtained from the same sample, sequenced in a study of PD-L1 blockade in urothelial cancer. Clones were sequenced by immunoSEQ multiplex PCR, and TCRdb holds only the in-frame ones, with some missing. The data hold tens of thousands of clones, with 84% observed a single time. Time point: peripheral blood 6 weeks after treatment start. Source: PBMCs, taken around atezolizumab (anti-PD-L1) treatment. The receptors originated from a man between 70 and 80 years old with urothelial cancer.

The CDR3 sequence: CASSPDRWGADTQYF. The DNA of the CDR3 is TGTGCCAGCAGCCCGGACAGGTGGGGAGCGGATACGCAGTATTTT. The rearrangement uses TRBV6-5 and TRBJ2-3; 7 bases align to TRBD1. Germline V gene sequence: CDR1 MNHEY, CDR2 SVGAGI. The length of the CDR3 is 15 residues. The trim removed 6 bases at V and 6 bases at J, leaving 12 bases unmatched.

The rearrangement joins TRBV11-1 to TRBJ1-1, with 10 bases matching TRBD1. Germline assignment: CDR1 SGHAT and CDR2 FQDESV (reference sequence). J lost 4 bases, V lost 4 bases, and 15 bases had no gene match. The CDR3 has 18 residues. CDR3: CASSSGTGASGGGTEAFF. DNA of the CDR3: TGTGCCAGCAGCTCCGGGACAGGGGCTTCTGGTGGGGGCACTGAAGCTTTCTTT.

This clone appeared once. The chain recombines TRBV30 with TRBJ1-6; 8 bases are a match to TRBD1. Germline CDR1 GTSNPN, CDR2 SVGIG (reference sequence). With V trimmed by 2 bases and J by 7 bases, 10 bases remained unmatched. This CDR3 is 16 amino acids long. The CDR3 region has the DNA TGTGCCTGGAGTTGGCAGGGGGCGCCTAGGAATTCACCCCTCCACTTT. Translation gives CAWSWQGAPRNSPLHF.

The chain recombines TRBV7-3 with TRBJ2-5; 8 bases line up with TRBD2. Germline V lookup: CDR1 SGHTA, CDR2 FQGTGA. The V and J ends lost 5 bases and 2 bases, in that order; junction bases with no gene match: 13. CDR3 length equals 17 residues. CDR3 loop: CASSPGWVAGTQETQYF. CDR3 nucleotides: TGTGCCAGCAGCCCCGGGTGGGTAGCGGGGACACAAGAGACCCAGTACTTC.

The gene calls are TRBV6-5 and TRBJ2-7, with TRBD1 identical over 7 bases. J gave up 2 bases and V 5 bases, and 9 bases lay outside the gene matches. From germline, CDR1 is MNHEY and CDR2 SVGAGI. The CDR3 extends over 15 amino acids. The CDR3 DNA reads TGTGCCAGCAGTAAGGGACAGCTCTATACCTACGAGCAGTACTTC. Translation gives CASSKGQLYTYEQYF.

The chain employs TRBV11-2 and TRBJ1-3; D unresolved. Germline-derived CDR1 and CDR2 are SGHAT and FQNNGV. This CDR3 spans 15 amino acids. V lost 5 bases, J lost 1 base, and 12 bases lay in between. The CDR3 DNA reads as TGTGCCAGCAGCCGGAGCGTCTCTTCTGGAAACACCATATATTTT. It codes for CASSRSVSSGNTIYF. The whole variable domain, filled in from reference TRBV11-2 and TRBJ1-3, reads EAGVAQSPRYKIIEKRQSVAFWCNPISGHATLYWYQQILGQGPKLLIQFQNNGVVDDSQLPKDRFSAERLKGVDSTLKIQPAKLEDSAVYLCASSRSVSSGNTIYFGEGSWLTVV.

The chain couples TRBV5-1 to TRBJ1-1; TRBD1 might be the D (6 bases). V lost 4 bases and J 4 bases, leaving 14 bases between the germline ends. This CDR3 is 14 amino acids long. Germline CDR1 reads SGHRS; CDR2 reads YFSETQ. The CDR3 DNA reads as TGCGCCAGCAGCCGCTCCTCAGGGGTCACTGAAGCTTTCTTT. Its translation: CASSRSSGVTEAFF.

The chain uses TRBV7-2 and TRBJ2-7; 9 bases fit TRBD1. The length of the CDR3 is 16 residues. With 1 base clipped from V and 3 bases from J, the junction kept 7 bases outside the gene matches. CDR1 and CDR2 from the germline V gene are SGHTA and FQGNSA. The CDR3 sequence is CASSLESGTGLYEQYF. For the CDR3, the DNA is TGTGCCAGCAGCTTAGAATCCGGGACAGGGCTCTACGAGCAGTACTTC.

This clone came up once. The chain has TRBV7-8 and TRBJ2-7, with 10 bases lining up with TRBD2. Per germline, CDR1 SGHVS and CDR2 FQNEAQ. CDR3 length: 15 amino acids. J lost 3 bases, V lost 4 bases, and 6 bases had no gene match. CDR3 protein: CASSSRGTSDYEQYF. CDR3 coding DNA: TGTGCCAGCAGCTCTCGCGGGACTAGCGACTACGAGCAGTACTTC.

CDR3 nucleotide sequence: TGTGCCAGCAGCTTGGCAGGGGTGGGAGAGACCCAGTACTTC. As protein: CASSLAGVGETQYF. The chain carries TRBV5-4 and TRBJ2-5; the D gene is possibly TRBD1 (6 bases). V lost 0 bases, J lost 4 bases, and 10 bases lay in between. This CDR3 is built from 14 residues. Per the germline V gene, CDR1 is SGHNT and CDR2 is YYREEE (reference sequence). Full variable domain (rest looked up from reference TRBV5-4 and TRBJ2-5): ETGVTQSPTHLIKTRGQQVTLRCSSQSGHNTVSWYQQALGQGPQFIFQYYREEENGRGNFPPRFSGLQFPNYSSELNVNALELDDSALYLCASSLAGVGETQYFGPGTRLLVL.

Comments on this clone: No conserved phenylalanine or tryptophan ends this CDR3, so it is likely a read error. It is unclear where the CDR3 begins or ends on the DNA, so no DNA is shown, and the CDR3 is as TCRdb lists it. The V gene is TRBV6-1, the J gene TRBJ1-1. The CDR3 spans 10 residues, counting both ends. Germline CDR1 and CDR2: MNHNS and SASEGT. CDR3 loop: CASSGTDREI.